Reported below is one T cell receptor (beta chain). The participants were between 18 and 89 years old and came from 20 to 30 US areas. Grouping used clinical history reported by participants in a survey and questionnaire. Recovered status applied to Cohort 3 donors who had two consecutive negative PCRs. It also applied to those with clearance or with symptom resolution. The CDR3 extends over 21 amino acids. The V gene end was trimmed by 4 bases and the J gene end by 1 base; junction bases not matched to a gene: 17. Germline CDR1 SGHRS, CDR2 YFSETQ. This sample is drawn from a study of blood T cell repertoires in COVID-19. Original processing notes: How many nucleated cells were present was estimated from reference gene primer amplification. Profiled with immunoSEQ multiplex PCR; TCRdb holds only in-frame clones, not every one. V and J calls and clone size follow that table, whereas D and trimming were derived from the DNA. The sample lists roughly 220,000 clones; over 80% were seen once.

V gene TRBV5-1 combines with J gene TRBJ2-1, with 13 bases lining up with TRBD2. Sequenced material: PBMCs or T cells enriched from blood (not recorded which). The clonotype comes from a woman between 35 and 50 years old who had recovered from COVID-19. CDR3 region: CASSAYPTSGRADRSYNEQFF. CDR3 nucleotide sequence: TGCGCCAGCAGCGCCTACCCCACTAGCGGGAGGGCGGATAGGTCCTACAATGAGCAGTTCTTC.